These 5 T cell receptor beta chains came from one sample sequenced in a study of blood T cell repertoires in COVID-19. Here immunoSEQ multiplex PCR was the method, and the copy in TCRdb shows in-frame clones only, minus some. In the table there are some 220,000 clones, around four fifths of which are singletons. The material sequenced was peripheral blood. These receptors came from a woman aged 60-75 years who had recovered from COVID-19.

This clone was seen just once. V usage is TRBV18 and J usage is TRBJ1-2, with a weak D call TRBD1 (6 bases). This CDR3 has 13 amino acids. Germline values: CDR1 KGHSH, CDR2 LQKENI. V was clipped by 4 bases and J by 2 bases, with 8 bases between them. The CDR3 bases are TGTGCCAGCTCACGCACAGGGAACTATGGCTACACCTTC. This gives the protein CASSRTGNYGYTF.

CDR3 in amino acids: CASSGMLAGGGGELFF. The CDR3 DNA follows: TGTGCCAGCAGTGGGATGCTAGCGGGGGGTGGCGGGGAGCTGTTTTTT. The chain carries TRBV6-1 and TRBJ2-2; 11 nucleotides agree with TRBD2. CDR3 length: 16 amino acids. V lost 4 bases to trimming and J lost 7 bases; unmatched junction nucleotides: 8. The V gene's germline CDR1 is MNHNS and CDR2 SASEGT.

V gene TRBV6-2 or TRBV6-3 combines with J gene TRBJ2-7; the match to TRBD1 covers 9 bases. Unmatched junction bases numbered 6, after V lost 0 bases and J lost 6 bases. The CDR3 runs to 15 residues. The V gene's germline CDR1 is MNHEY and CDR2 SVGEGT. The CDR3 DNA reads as TGTGCCAGCAGTTACTCCACCGGGACAGGGACCGAGCAGTACTTC. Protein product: CASSYSTGTGTEQYF.

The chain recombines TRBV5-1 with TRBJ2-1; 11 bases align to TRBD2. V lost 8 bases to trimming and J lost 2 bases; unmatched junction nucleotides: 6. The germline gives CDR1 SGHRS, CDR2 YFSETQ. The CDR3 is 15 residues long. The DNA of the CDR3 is TGCGCCAGTAATAGCGGGGGGGTAACCTACAATGAGCAGTTCTTC. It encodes CASNSGGVTYNEQFF.

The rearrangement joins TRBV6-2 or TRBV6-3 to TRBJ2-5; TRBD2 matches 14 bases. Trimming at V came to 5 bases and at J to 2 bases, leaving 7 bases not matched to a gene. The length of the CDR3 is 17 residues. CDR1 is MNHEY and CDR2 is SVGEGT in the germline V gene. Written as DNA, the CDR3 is TGTGCCAGCAGTATGGGACTAGCGGGGGTCACTCAAGAGACCCAGTACTTC. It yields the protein CASSMGLAGVTQETQYF.